These T cell receptor beta chains were read from a single sample in a study of response to subunit inactivated influenza vaccine. TCRdb used MiXCR to reprocess the RT-PCR reads, holding one entry per CDR3 protein. The data contain more than 150,000 distinct CDR3 sequences, about 9.3% of them singletons. The specimen was non-naive T cells sorted from PBMCs, collected on the day of vaccination. These receptors were taken from a man aged 50 to 59 who received an inactivated influenza vaccine. Both conserved end residues are part of each CDR3. The D gene is left open where the match is weak. Part of the rows lack a size; the others show once, few, many or a class for expanded clones.

CDR3 DNA: TGCAGTGCTCCCATGACAGTTAATCAGCCCCAGCATTTT
CDR3 protein: CSAPMTVNQPQHF
V gene: TRBV20-1
J gene: TRBJ1-5
D gene: .
clone size: few

CDR3 DNA: TGCGCCAGCAGCCAGGCCACCTCTCACTACGAGCGGTACTTC
CDR3 protein: CASSQATSHYERYF
V gene: TRBV4-1
J gene: TRBJ2-7
D gene: .
clone size: .

CDR3 DNA: TGCAGTGCTAGAGAGGGGGGGAACACTGAAGCTTTCTTT
CDR3 protein: CSAREGGNTEAFF
V gene: TRBV20-1
J gene: TRBJ1-1
D gene: .
clone size: few

CDR3 DNA: TGTGCCACCAGTCCCCTCTACACAGATACGCAGTATTTT
CDR3 protein: CATSPLYTDTQYF
V gene: TRBV15
J gene: TRBJ2-3
D gene: .
clone size: few

CDR3 DNA: TGTGCCACCGACCCAGGGGGGGCCGAGAGCAATCAGCCCCAGCATTTT
CDR3 protein: CATDPGGAESNQPQHF
V gene: TRBV6-2/TRBV6-3
J gene: TRBJ1-5
D gene: TRBD1
clone size: few

CDR3 DNA: TGTGCCAGCAGTTACTCGAAGCGGACGAACAGGGGTTCACCCCTCCACTTT
CDR3 protein: CASSYSKRTNRGSPLHF
V gene: TRBV6-2/TRBV6-3
J gene: TRBJ1-6
D gene: TRBD1
clone size: .

CDR3 DNA: TGTGCCAGCAGCATAGGACTTCAGGGGTATGGCTACACCTTC
CDR3 protein: CASSIGLQGYGYTF
V gene: TRBV12-3/TRBV12-4
J gene: TRBJ1-2
D gene: .
clone size: few

CDR3 DNA: TGTGCCTGCCCGGGACAGGGGTCGGAGTACTATGGCTACACCTTC
CDR3 protein: CACPGQGSEYYGYTF
V gene: TRBV30
J gene: TRBJ1-2
D gene: TRBD1
clone size: .

CDR3 DNA: TGTGCCAGCAGTTTTGACTTTTCCTACGAGCAGTACTTC
CDR3 protein: CASSFDFSYEQYF
V gene: TRBV2
J gene: TRBJ2-7
D gene: .
clone size: many

CDR3 DNA: TGTGCCAGCAGCTCAACGGGACACAGAAATGAAAAACTGTTTTTT
CDR3 protein: CASSSTGHRNEKLFF
V gene: TRBV5-4
J gene: TRBJ1-4
D gene: .
clone size: .

CDR3 DNA: TGTGCCAGCAGTTTCACCGGGACTGCCTACGAGCAGTACTTC
CDR3 protein: CASSFTGTAYEQYF
V gene: TRBV28
J gene: TRBJ2-7
D gene: .
clone size: .

CDR3 DNA: TGTGCCACCAGTGACACGCGGGTCGGGGCTGAGACCCAGTACTTC
CDR3 protein: CATSDTRVGAETQYF
V gene: TRBV24-1
J gene: TRBJ2-5
D gene: .
clone size: few

CDR3 DNA: TGTGCCAGCGGGAATTACGGAGCCTCCTACGAGCAGTACTTC
CDR3 protein: CASGNYGASYEQYF
V gene: TRBV28
J gene: TRBJ2-7
D gene: .
clone size: .

CDR3 DNA: TGTGCCAGCACGGAGGCTAGCGGGAACACAGATACGCAGTATTTT
CDR3 protein: CASTEASGNTDTQYF
V gene: TRBV28
J gene: TRBJ2-3
D gene: TRBD2
clone size: many

CDR3 DNA: TGTGCCAGCAGCACCCGAAAGTGGACGGAGACCCAGTACTTC
CDR3 protein: CASSTRKWTETQYF
V gene: TRBV3-1
J gene: TRBJ2-5
D gene: .
clone size: .

CDR3 DNA: TGTGCCAGCAGTGATTCATGGCGGGGGAGCTCCTACGAGCAGTACTTC
CDR3 protein: CASSDSWRGSSYEQYF
V gene: TRBV25-1
J gene: TRBJ2-7
D gene: TRBD2
clone size: few

CDR3 DNA: TGTGCCAGCAGTTTGTCGGCTAGCGGAACCTACGAGCAGTACTTC
CDR3 protein: CASSLSASGTYEQYF
V gene: TRBV27
J gene: TRBJ2-7
D gene: TRBD2
clone size: few

CDR3 DNA: TGTGCCACCAGTGATTTAGGTGGAGGTGAGCAGTTCTTC
CDR3 protein: CATSDLGGGEQFF
V gene: TRBV24-1
J gene: TRBJ2-1
D gene: .
clone size: many

CDR3 DNA: TGTGCCAGCAGCCTAAGGTCAGGCTACGAGCAGTACTTC
CDR3 protein: CASSLRSGYEQYF
V gene: TRBV11-2
J gene: TRBJ2-7
D gene: .
clone size: few

CDR3 DNA: TGTGCCAGCAGTCCCAGGACAGGGCTTAATTCACCCCTCCACTTT
CDR3 protein: CASSPRTGLNSPLHF
V gene: TRBV6-1
J gene: TRBJ1-6
D gene: TRBD1
clone size: .

CDR3 DNA: TGTGCCAGCAGCATTGGACAGGGCTCCTACAATGAGCAGTTCTTC
CDR3 protein: CASSIGQGSYNEQFF
V gene: TRBV7-2
J gene: TRBJ2-1
D gene: TRBD1
clone size: .

CDR3 DNA: TGTGCCGGATCACAAGTTGGTGGGGTCGGCGCAGATACGCAGTATTTT
CDR3 protein: CAGSQVGGVGADTQYF
V gene: TRBV10-3
J gene: TRBJ2-3
D gene: .
clone size: .

CDR3 DNA: TGTGCCAGCAGTTTGGGGGGCGCAGATAACTATGGCTACACCTTC
CDR3 protein: CASSLGGADNYGYTF
V gene: TRBV28
J gene: TRBJ1-2
D gene: .
clone size: .

CDR3 DNA: TGTGCCAGCAGCTCCCTGACTAGCCGCTACGAGCAGTACTTC
CDR3 protein: CASSSLTSRYEQYF
V gene: TRBV7-9
J gene: TRBJ2-7
D gene: TRBD2
clone size: many

CDR3 DNA: TGCAGTGTCGGGGCGTACGAGCAGTACTTC
CDR3 protein: CSVGAYEQYF
V gene: TRBV20-1
J gene: TRBJ2-7
D gene: .
clone size: .

CDR3 DNA: TGTGCCAGCAGTGAATCTGACGGGCAAGCTTTCTTT
CDR3 protein: CASSESDGQAFF
V gene: TRBV25-1
J gene: TRBJ1-1
D gene: .
clone size: few

CDR3 DNA: TGTGCCACCAGCAGAGATCTGGCAGCTTTTAACTATGGCTACACCTTC
CDR3 protein: CATSRDLAAFNYGYTF
V gene: TRBV15
J gene: TRBJ1-2
D gene: .
clone size: .

CDR3 DNA: TGTGCCAGCAGCTTAGGTTACGGGACAGATACGCAGTATTTT
CDR3 protein: CASSLGYGTDTQYF
V gene: TRBV7-8
J gene: TRBJ2-3
D gene: .
clone size: many

CDR3 DNA: TGTGCCAGCAGCTTATTCGGACAGGGGAACGATGGCTACACCTTC
CDR3 protein: CASSLFGQGNDGYTF
V gene: TRBV7-2
J gene: TRBJ1-2
D gene: TRBD1
clone size: few

CDR3 DNA: TGTGCCAGCGCCAGGGGGGGGGGCTTCTCCTACGAGCAGTACTTC
CDR3 protein: CASARGGGFSYEQYF
V gene: TRBV28
J gene: TRBJ2-7
D gene: .
clone size: many

CDR3 DNA: TGCAGTGCTAGACCCACTGGGGGGGGCTCCTACAATGAGCAGTTCTTC
CDR3 protein: CSARPTGGGSYNEQFF
V gene: TRBV20-1
J gene: TRBJ2-1
D gene: TRBD2
clone size: .

CDR3 DNA: TGCGCCAGCAGCCAAGCAGCAACAGCATCCTATGGCTACACCTTC
CDR3 protein: CASSQAATASYGYTF
V gene: TRBV4-3
J gene: TRBJ1-2
D gene: .
clone size: few

CDR3 DNA: TGTGCCAGCAGCCAATTTACAGCGGCTGTTTACAATGAGCAGTTCTTC
CDR3 protein: CASSQFTAAVYNEQFF
V gene: TRBV7-2
J gene: TRBJ2-1
D gene: .
clone size: many

CDR3 DNA: TGTGCCAGCAGTCGAGACCATACGCTGTATTTT
CDR3 protein: CASSRDHTLYF
V gene: TRBV16
J gene: TRBJ2-3
D gene: .
clone size: .

CDR3 DNA: TGCGCCAGCAGCCAAGAAGGTCGGAGCGGGGAGCTGTTTTTT
CDR3 protein: CASSQEGRSGELFF
V gene: TRBV4-3
J gene: TRBJ2-2
D gene: .
clone size: few

CDR3 DNA: TGCGCCAGCAGCCAAGATCGGTATCTGGGCGGGGGGTCGAAACCCTCCTACAATGAGCAGTTCTTC
CDR3 protein: CASSQDRYLGGGSKPSYNEQFF
V gene: TRBV4-1
J gene: TRBJ2-1
D gene: TRBD2
clone size: few

CDR3 DNA: TGTGCCAGCAGTTACACTCGGGGGTACACCGGGGAGCTGTTTTTT
CDR3 protein: CASSYTRGYTGELFF
V gene: TRBV6-5
J gene: TRBJ2-2
D gene: .
clone size: .